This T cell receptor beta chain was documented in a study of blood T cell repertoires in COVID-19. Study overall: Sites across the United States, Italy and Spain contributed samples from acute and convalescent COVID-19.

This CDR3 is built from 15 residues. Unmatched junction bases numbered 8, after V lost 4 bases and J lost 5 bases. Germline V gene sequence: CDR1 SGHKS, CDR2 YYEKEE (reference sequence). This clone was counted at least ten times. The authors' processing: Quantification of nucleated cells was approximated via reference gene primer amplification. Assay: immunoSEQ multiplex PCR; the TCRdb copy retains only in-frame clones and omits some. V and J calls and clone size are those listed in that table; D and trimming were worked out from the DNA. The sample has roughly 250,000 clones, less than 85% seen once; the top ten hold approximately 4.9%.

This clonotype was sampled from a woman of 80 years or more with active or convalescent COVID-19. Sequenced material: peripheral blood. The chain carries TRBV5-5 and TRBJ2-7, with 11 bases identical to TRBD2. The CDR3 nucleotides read TGTGCCAGCAGCGCCATAGCGGGAGGGCCCAACGAGCAGTACTTC. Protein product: CASSAIAGGPNEQYF.